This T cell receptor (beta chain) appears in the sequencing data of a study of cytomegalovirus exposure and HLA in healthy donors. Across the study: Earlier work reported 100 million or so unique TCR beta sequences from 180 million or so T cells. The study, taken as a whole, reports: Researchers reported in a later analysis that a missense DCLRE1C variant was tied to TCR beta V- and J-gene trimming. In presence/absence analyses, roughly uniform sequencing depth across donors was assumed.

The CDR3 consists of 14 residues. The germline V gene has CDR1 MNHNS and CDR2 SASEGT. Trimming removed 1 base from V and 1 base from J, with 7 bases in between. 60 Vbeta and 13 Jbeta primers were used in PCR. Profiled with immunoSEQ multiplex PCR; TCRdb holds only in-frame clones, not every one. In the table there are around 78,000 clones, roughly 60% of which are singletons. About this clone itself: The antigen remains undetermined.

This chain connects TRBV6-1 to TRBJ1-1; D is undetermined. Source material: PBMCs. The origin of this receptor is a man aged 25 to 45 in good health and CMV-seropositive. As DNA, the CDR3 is TGTGCCAGCAGTGAAGGGCAGGAGAACACTGAAGCTTTCTTT. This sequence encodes CASSEGQENTEAFF.